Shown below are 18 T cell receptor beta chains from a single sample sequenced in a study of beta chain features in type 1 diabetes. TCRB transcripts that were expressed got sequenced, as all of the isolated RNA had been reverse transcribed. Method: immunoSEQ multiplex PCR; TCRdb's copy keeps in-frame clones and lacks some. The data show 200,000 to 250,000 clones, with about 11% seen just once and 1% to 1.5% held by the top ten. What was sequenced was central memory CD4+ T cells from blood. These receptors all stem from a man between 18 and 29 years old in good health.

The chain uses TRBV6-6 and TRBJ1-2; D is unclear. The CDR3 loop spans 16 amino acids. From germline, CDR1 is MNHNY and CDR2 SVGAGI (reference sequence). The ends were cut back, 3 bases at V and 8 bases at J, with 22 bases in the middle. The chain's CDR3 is CASSYSIKGPSQGYTF. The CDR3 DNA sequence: TGTGCCAGCAGTTATTCTATTAAAGGGCCGTCTCAGGGCTACACCTTC.

In DNA, the CDR3 is TGTGCCAGCACCTCAGGGGGCGGCGGGAGAAGCGAGACCCAGTACTTC. Translated, it gives CASTSGGGGRSETQYF. The chain uses TRBV7-2 and TRBJ2-5; weak D call: TRBD1 (8 bases). The V end was cut by 7 bases, the J end by 5 bases, with 23 bases between. The CDR3 is made up of 16 amino acids. Germline CDR1 and CDR2: SGHTA and FQGNSA. Supplemented by reference TRBV7-2 and TRBJ2-5, the full variable domain reads GAGVSQSPSNKVTEKGKDVELRCDPISGHTALYWYRQSLGQGLEFLIYFQGNSAPDKSGLPSDRFSAERTGGSVSTLTIQRTQQEDSAVYLCASTSGGGGRSETQYFGPGTRLLVL.

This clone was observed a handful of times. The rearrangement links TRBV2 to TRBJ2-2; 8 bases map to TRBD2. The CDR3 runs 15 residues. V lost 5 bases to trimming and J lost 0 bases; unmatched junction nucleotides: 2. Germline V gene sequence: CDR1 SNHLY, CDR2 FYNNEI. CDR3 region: CASSPGLANTGELFF. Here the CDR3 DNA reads TGTGCCAGCAGTCCGGGACTAGCGAACACCGGGGAGCTGTTTTTT.

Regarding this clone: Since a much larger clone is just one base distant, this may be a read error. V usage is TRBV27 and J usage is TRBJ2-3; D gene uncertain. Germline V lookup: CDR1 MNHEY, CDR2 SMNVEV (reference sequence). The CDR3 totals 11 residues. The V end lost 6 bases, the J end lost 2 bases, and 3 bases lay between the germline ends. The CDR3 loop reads CASRYTDTQYF. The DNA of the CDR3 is TGTGCCAGCAGATACACAGATACGCAGTATTTT.

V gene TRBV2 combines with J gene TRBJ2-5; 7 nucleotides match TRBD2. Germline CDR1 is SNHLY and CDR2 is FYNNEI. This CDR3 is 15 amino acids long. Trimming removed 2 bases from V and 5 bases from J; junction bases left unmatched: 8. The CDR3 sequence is CASSESAGVGETQYF. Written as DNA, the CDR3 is TGTGCCAGCAGTGAATCGGCGGGAGTGGGGGAGACCCAGTACTTC.

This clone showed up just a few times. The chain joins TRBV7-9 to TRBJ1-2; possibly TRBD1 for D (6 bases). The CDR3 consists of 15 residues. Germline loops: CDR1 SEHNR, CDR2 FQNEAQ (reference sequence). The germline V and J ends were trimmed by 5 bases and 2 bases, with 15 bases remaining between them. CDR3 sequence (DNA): TGTGCCAGCAGCCCCAACGGGGGGGCGAACTATGGCTACACCTTC. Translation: CASSPNGGANYGYTF.

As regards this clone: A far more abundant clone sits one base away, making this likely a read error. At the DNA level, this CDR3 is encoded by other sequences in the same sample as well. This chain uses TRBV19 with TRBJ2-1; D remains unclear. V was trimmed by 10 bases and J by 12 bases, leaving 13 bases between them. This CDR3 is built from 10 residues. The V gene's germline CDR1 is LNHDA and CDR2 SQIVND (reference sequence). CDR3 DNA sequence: TGTGCCACTGGGCGTAGTGGGCAGTTCTTC. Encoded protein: CATGRSGQFF. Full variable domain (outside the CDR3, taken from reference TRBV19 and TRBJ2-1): DGGITQSPKYLFRKEGQNVTLSCEQNLNHDAMYWYRQDPGQGLRLIYYSQIVNDFQKGDIAEGYSVSREKKESFPLTVTSAQKNPTAFYLCATGRSGQFFGPGTRLTVL.

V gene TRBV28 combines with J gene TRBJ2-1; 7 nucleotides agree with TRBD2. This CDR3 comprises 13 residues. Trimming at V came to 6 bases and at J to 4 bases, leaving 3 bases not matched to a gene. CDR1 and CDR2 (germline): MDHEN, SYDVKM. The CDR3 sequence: CASSSGGYNEQFF. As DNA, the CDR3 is TGTGCCAGCAGCTCCGGGGGGTACAATGAGCAGTTCTTC.

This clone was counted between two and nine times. The CDR3: CASSLAGTGEETQYF. CDR3 bases: TGTGCCAGCAGCTTAGCCGGGACAGGGGAGGAGACCCAGTACTTC. V usage is TRBV7-2 and J usage is TRBJ2-5, with 10 nucleotides matching TRBD1. The germline V gene has CDR1 SGHTA and CDR2 FQGNSA. The trim removed 0 bases at V and 5 bases at J, leaving 3 bases unmatched. The CDR3 is made up of 15 amino acids.

The CDR3 here is CSVRGLARNEQYF. The CDR3 region has the DNA TGCAGCGTCAGGGGACTAGCGAGAAACGAGCAGTACTTC. The rearrangement uses TRBV29-1 and TRBJ2-7, with TRBD2 matching 10 bases. This CDR3 spans 13 amino acids. J lost 5 bases, V lost 6 bases, and 7 bases had no gene match. Germline assignment: CDR1 SQVTM and CDR2 ANQGSEA.

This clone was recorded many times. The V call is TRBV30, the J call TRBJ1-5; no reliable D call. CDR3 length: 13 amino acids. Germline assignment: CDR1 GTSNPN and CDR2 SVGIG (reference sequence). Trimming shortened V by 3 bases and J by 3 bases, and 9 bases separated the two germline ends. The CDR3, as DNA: TGTGCCTGGAGAAGTGGGAACAATCAGCCCCAGCATTTT. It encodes CAWRSGNNQPQHF. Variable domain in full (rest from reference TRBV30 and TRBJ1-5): SQTIHQWPATLVQPVGSPLSLECTVEGTSNPNLYWYRQAAGRGLQLLFYSVGIGQISSEVPQNLSASRPQDRQFILSSKKLLLSDSGFYLCAWRSGNNQPQHFGDGTRLSIL.

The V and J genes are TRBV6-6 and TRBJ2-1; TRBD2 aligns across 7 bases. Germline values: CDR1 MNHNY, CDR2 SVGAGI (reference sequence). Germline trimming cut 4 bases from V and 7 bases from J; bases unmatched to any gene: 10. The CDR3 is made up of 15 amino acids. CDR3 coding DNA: TGTGCCAGCAGTTCCCCGCGGGGGATATCTAATGAGCAGTTCTTC. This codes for CASSSPRGISNEQFF.

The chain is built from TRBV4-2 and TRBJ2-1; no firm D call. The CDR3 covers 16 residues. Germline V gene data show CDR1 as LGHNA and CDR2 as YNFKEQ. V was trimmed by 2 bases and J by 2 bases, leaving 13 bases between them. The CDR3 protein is CASSQQLGPTYNEQFF. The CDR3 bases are TGTGCCAGCAGCCAACAACTCGGTCCTACCTACAATGAGCAGTTCTTC.

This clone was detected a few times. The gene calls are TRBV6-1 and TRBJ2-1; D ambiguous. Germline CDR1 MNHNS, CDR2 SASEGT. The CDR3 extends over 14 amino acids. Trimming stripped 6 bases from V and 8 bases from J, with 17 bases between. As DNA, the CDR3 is TGTGCCAGCAGCGACCCGGCGGCGCGCCATGAGCAGTTCTTC. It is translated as CASSDPAARHEQFF.

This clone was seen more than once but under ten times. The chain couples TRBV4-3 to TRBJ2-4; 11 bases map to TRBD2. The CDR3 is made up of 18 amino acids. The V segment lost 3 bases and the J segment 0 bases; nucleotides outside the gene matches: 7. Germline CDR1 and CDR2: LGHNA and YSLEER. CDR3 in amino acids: CASSQIAGGLLAKNIQYF. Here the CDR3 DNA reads TGCGCCAGCAGCCAGATAGCGGGAGGGTTACTAGCCAAAAACATTCAGTACTTC.

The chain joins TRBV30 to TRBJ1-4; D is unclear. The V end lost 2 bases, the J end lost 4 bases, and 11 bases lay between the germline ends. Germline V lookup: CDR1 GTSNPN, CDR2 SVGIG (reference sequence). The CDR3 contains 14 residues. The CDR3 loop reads CAWSLGQVNEKLFF. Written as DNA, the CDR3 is TGTGCCTGGAGTCTCGGGCAGGTTAATGAAAAACTGTTTTTT.

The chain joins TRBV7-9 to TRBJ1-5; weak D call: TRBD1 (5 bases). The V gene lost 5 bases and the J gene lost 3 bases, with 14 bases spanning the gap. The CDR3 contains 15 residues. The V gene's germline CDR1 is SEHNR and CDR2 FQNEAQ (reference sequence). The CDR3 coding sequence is TGTGCCAGCAGCAATTTTATGGGGGACAATCAGCCCCAGCATTTT. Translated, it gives CASSNFMGDNQPQHF.

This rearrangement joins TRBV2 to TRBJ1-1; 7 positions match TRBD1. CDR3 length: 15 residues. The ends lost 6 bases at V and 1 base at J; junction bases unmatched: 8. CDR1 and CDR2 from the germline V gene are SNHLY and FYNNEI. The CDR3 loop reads CASRDDRVANTEAFF. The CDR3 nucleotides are TGTGCCAGCAGGGACGACAGGGTGGCGAACACTGAAGCTTTCTTT.